These 21 T cell receptor beta chains share one sample of origin, sequenced in a study of EBV T-cell therapy then PD-1 blockade in nasopharyngeal carcinoma. TCRdb keeps only in-frame clones here, not all; method: immunoSEQ multiplex PCR. The data contain approximately 22,000 clones, 80% to 90% of them singletons. This sample's time point: 266 days after commencement of treatment, after nivolumab therapy. The treatment is: AdE1-LMPpoly-expanded autologous EBV-specific T-cell therapy followed by anti-PD-1 nivolumab. The antigens for these receptors are not known. Sequencing was performed on CD8+ T cells from blood, taken at roughly day 270 from a patient whose treatment included autologous EBV-specific T cells and nivolumab. These receptor sequences come from a middle-aged man with nasopharyngeal carcinoma.

The chain joins TRBV4-3 to TRBJ2-7, with D perhaps TRBD1 (6 bases). V was cut by 2 bases and J by 5 bases, with 16 bases left in between. CDR1 LGHNA and CDR2 YSLEER come from the germline V gene. The CDR3 has 15 amino acids. The CDR3 protein is CASSQQARGAHEQYF. The CDR3, as DNA: TGCGCCAGCAGCCAACAGGCCAGGGGCGCCCACGAGCAGTACTTC.

V gene TRBV4-1 combines with J gene TRBJ1-3; 11 bases map to TRBD1. Germline-derived CDR1 and CDR2 are MGHRA and YSYEKL. The CDR3 sequence is 15 residues long. V dropped 3 bases and J dropped 4; count of bases not matched to a gene: 2. The DNA for the CDR3 is TGCGCCAGCAGCCAGGACAGGGGGCTCGGAAACACCATATATTTT. This encodes CASSQDRGLGNTIYF.

The chain employs TRBV13 and TRBJ2-5, with unresolved D. The germline V and J ends were trimmed by 0 bases and 3 bases, with 5 bases remaining between them. CDR3 length: 13 residues. Looked up from germline, CDR1 is PRHDT and CDR2 is FYEKMQ (reference sequence). CDR3 sequence: CASSLGLEETQYF. In DNA, the CDR3 is TGTGCCAGCAGCTTAGGGCTAGAAGAGACCCAGTACTTC. The full variable domain, completed using reference TRBV13 and TRBJ2-5, is AAGVIQSPRHLIKEKRETATLKCYPIPRHDTVYWYQQGPGQDPQFLISFYEKMQSDKGSIPDRFSAQQFSDYHSELNMSSLELGDSALYFCASSLGLEETQYFGPGTRLLVL.

V gene TRBV6-5 combines with J gene TRBJ2-3; D is possibly TRBD1 (6 bases). With 8 bases removed from V and 6 bases from J, the gap between germline ends came to 12 bases. Germline V gives CDR1 MNHEY, CDR2 SVGAGI. This CDR3 has 12 residues. The CDR3 DNA reads TGTGCCAGCCTTGCGAGGGGGGATACGCAGTATTTT. Amino acid sequence: CASLARGDTQYF.

This clone has just a few counts. The chain links TRBV7-3 to TRBJ2-5; 15 positions match TRBD2. The CDR3 runs 19 residues. Germline loops: CDR1 SGHTA, CDR2 FQGTGA. V lost 4 bases to trimming and J lost 4 bases; unmatched junction nucleotides: 13. This CDR3 reads CASSSYSGTSGGLGETQYF. CDR3 nucleotides: TGTGCCAGCAGCTCGTACTCCGGGACTAGCGGGGGGTTAGGAGAGACCCAGTACTTC.

The V gene is TRBV15, the J gene TRBJ1-2; the D gene is possibly TRBD1 (5 bases). Germline loops: CDR1 LNHNV, CDR2 YYDKDF (reference sequence). CDR3 length equals 14 residues. The ends were cut back, 0 bases at V and 2 bases at J, with 7 bases in the middle. As DNA, the CDR3 is TGTGCCACCAGCAGAGATGAGGGGAACTATGGCTACACCTTC. It specifies CATSRDEGNYGYTF.

The V call is TRBV24-1, the J call TRBJ2-7; TRBD1 or TRBD2 may be the D gene (5 bases each). Germline lookup yields CDR1 KGHDR and CDR2 SFDVKD. The V end was cut by 7 bases, the J end by 4 bases, with 13 bases between. The CDR3 runs 13 residues. The CDR3 DNA follows: TGTGCCACCAGCCGTCCGGGGCGGTACGAGCAGTACTTC. Protein sequence: CATSRPGRYEQYF.

The chain uses TRBV6-5 and TRBJ2-7; 8 bases agree with TRBD1. CDR1 is MNHEY, CDR2 SVGAGI, per germline. J lost 4 bases, V lost 6 bases, and 11 bases had no gene match. This CDR3 has 15 amino acids. CDR3 DNA sequence: TGTGCCAGCAGCCTCGGACAGGGAGGTCAATACGAGCAGTACTTC. Translation gives CASSLGQGGQYEQYF.

The chain has TRBV9 and TRBJ1-1; D gene uncertain. Deletions cut 4 bases from V and 5 bases from J, with 18 bases between. Germline assignment: CDR1 SGDLS and CDR2 YYNGEE. CDR3 length: 15 residues. CDR3 bases: TGTGCCAGCAGCTACGGACCTAATCCACGTACTGAAGCTTTCTTT. Translation gives CASSYGPNPRTEAFF.

V gene TRBV7-9 combines with J gene TRBJ2-7; 7 positions agree with TRBD1. This CDR3 region has 14 residues. CDR1 and CDR2 (germline): SEHNR, FQNEAQ (reference sequence). The V and J ends lost 3 bases and 4 bases, in that order; junction bases with no gene match: 6. DNA of the CDR3: TGTGCCAGCAGCTTTGACAGGGTGCTTTACGAGCAGTACTTC. Translation gives CASSFDRVLYEQYF.

The chain employs TRBV27 and TRBJ2-1; tentatively, D is TRBD1 or TRBD2 (5 bases each). This CDR3 has 15 amino acids. Germline assignment: CDR1 MNHEY and CDR2 SMNVEV (reference sequence). The V gene lost 2 bases and the J gene lost 7 bases, with 15 bases spanning the gap. This CDR3 is CASSLKAEGWNEQFF. The DNA for the CDR3 is TGTGCCAGCAGTTTAAAAGCCGAGGGGTGGAATGAGCAGTTCTTC.

The V gene is TRBV5-6, the J gene TRBJ1-1, with D hard to call. From germline, CDR1 is SGHDT and CDR2 YYEEEE. V lost 0 bases and J lost 0, with 9 bases in between. The CDR3 has 15 amino acids. The CDR3: CASSLGGSLNTEAFF. CDR3 sequence (DNA): TGTGCCAGCAGCTTGGGAGGTTCCCTGAACACTGAAGCTTTCTTT.

Here the CDR3 reads CASSQRGPANEKLFF. The CDR3 coding sequence is TGCGCCAGCAGCCAACGGGGCCCAGCTAATGAAAAACTGTTTTTT. The chain carries TRBV4-1 and TRBJ1-4, with D tentatively TRBD1 (5 bases). From germline, CDR1 is MGHRA and CDR2 YSYEKL. V was shortened by 2 bases and J by 3 bases, with 10 bases between the two germline ends. The CDR3 contains 15 residues.

This clone was picked up one time. V usage is TRBV7-2 and J usage is TRBJ2-5; 9 nucleotides align to TRBD2. Germline values: CDR1 SGHTA, CDR2 FQGNSA. Trimming removed 4 bases from V and 5 bases from J; junction bases left unmatched: 11. The CDR3 is 16 residues long. CDR3 residues: CASSWGTSPKGETQYF. The CDR3 bases are TGTGCCAGCAGCTGGGGGACTAGCCCTAAGGGGGAGACCCAGTACTTC.

The chain carries TRBV13 and TRBJ1-6; TRBD1 agrees at 8 bases. The CDR3 has 14 amino acids. With V trimmed by 8 bases and J by 10 bases, 10 bases remained unmatched. Germline-derived CDR1 and CDR2 are PRHDT and FYEKMQ (reference sequence). This chain's CDR3 is CASHGDRGNSPLHF. The CDR3 region has the DNA TGTGCCAGCCACGGCGACAGGGGAAACTCACCCCTCCACTTT.

This sequence joins TRBV3-1 (or the pseudogene TRBV3-2) and TRBJ2-3, with D hard to call. The CDR3 consists of 14 residues. V dropped 0 bases and J dropped 6 bases, with 10 bases sitting between them. Germline V CDR1 and CDR2: LGHDT, YNNKEL (reference sequence). The CDR3 loop is CASSQEKTWDTQYF. CDR3 bases: TGTGCCAGCAGCCAAGAGAAAACGTGGGATACGCAGTATTTT.

A single count supports this clone. The rearrangement uses TRBV6-2 or TRBV6-3 and TRBJ2-7; D is possibly TRBD1 (5 bases). Trimming stripped 3 bases from V and 2 bases from J, with 11 bases between. CDR3 length equals 14 residues. The germline CDR1 and CDR2 sequences are MNHEY and SVGEGT. CDR3 residues: CASSYSQGAYEQYF. As DNA, the CDR3 is TGTGCCAGCAGTTATAGCCAGGGCGCCTACGAGCAGTACTTC.

The table lists this clone with a count of one. The rearrangement joins TRBV7-2 to TRBJ1-2, with 7 bases aligning to TRBD1. From germline, CDR1 is SGHTA and CDR2 FQGNSA. There are 16 residues in the CDR3. With V trimmed by 1 base and J by 7 bases, 12 bases remained unmatched. CDR3 coding DNA: TGTGCCAGCAGCTTAGTGGAGGGGGCAGAGTTCGGTGGCTACACCTTC. It codes for CASSLVEGAEFGGYTF.

The chain carries TRBV15 and TRBJ2-6, with 11 bases that match TRBD2. Germline CDR1 and CDR2: LNHNV and YYDKDF (reference sequence). This CDR3 comprises 21 residues. Trimming removed 5 bases from V and 0 bases from J; junction bases left unmatched: 15. In nucleotides, the CDR3 is TGTGCCACCAGCCCACAAAATGCGACTAGCGGGGTGTTCTCTGGGGCCAACGTCCTGACTTTC. Translation: CATSPQNATSGVFSGANVLTF.

The chain combines TRBV6-5 with TRBJ2-2; 8 bases line up with TRBD2. The CDR3 totals 15 residues. Per germline, CDR1 MNHEY and CDR2 SVGAGI. V shed 2 bases and J 9 bases; nucleotides not matched to a gene: 8. In DNA form, the CDR3 reads TGTGCCAGCAGTTACCAGGCGGGGGGTACCAGGGAGCTGTTTTTT. Translated: CASSYQAGGTRELFF.

This clone ranks as large. V is TRBV4-3 and J is TRBJ1-2, with a weak D call TRBD1 (5 bases). The CDR3 has 16 residues. Germline CDR1 reads LGHNA; CDR2 reads YSLEER. V shed 4 bases and J shed 7 bases, with 22 bases lying between them. In DNA, the CDR3 is TGCGCCAGCAGCCTTCAAACCGACAGTCTGGCGAGTGGCTACACCTTC. Its protein is CASSLQTDSLASGYTF.